This paragraph reports one T cell receptor (beta chain). Its antigen is not known. Germline V gives CDR1 KGHDR, CDR2 SFDVKD. This CDR3 is 15 amino acids long. V was clipped by 7 bases and J by 1 base, with 14 bases between them. These data are taken from a study of T cell responses to AZD1222 COVID-19 vaccine. Study outcomes and limitations: Compared with day 0, the breadth and depth of the Spike-specific TCR repertoire rose significantly after two doses of AZD1222.

Profiling relied on immunoSEQ multiplex PCR, and the TCRdb table lists in-frame clones only, not all of them. The sample holds 150,000 to 200,000 clones, approximately 86% seen once. The V call is TRBV24-1, the J call TRBJ2-3; D is unclear. The sequence came from an adult who received the AZD1222 COVID-19 vaccine. Sequenced material: peripheral blood, taken 28 days after the second AZD1222 dose. Here the CDR3 DNA reads TGTGCCACCAGCTTCCCGGGCTCTGGCACAGATACGCAGTATTTT. Translating gives CATSFPGSGTDTQYF.